This TCR beta chain was captured by sequencing in a study of cytomegalovirus exposure and HLA in healthy donors. The wider study: It was reported in a later analysis that the same platform had been used for the roughly 110 validation repertoires as for the roughly 710 first-cohort repertoires. Findings and caveats of the study: TCR clusters originating in the first cohort tended to co-occur in the approximately 120 validation repertoires, according to a later analysis. Overall, around 160 TCR beta chains were annotated as cytomegalovirus-associated.

Generated by immunoSEQ multiplex PCR, the TCRdb table keeps only in-frame clones and is missing some. Of 150,000 to 200,000 clones listed, about 83% are singletons. A remark on this clone: Its cognate antigen is unknown. This CDR3 is also generated by other DNA sequences in the sample.

The V gene's germline CDR1 is SGHRS and CDR2 YFSETQ. The V and J ends lost 4 bases and 6 bases, in that order; junction bases with no gene match: 5. CDR3 size: 15 residues. From the 120-subject validation cohort, which was separate from the roughly 700-subject first cohort, the donors were drawn. The source material was PBMCs. The sequence derives from a woman between 25 and 40 years old in good health and CMV-seronegative. This rearrangement joins TRBV5-1 to TRBJ2-3, with 13 bases that match TRBD2. CDR3 sequence: CASSLTSGGADTQYF. In DNA form, the CDR3 reads TGCGCCAGCAGCCTAACTAGCGGGGGGGCCGATACGCAGTATTTT.